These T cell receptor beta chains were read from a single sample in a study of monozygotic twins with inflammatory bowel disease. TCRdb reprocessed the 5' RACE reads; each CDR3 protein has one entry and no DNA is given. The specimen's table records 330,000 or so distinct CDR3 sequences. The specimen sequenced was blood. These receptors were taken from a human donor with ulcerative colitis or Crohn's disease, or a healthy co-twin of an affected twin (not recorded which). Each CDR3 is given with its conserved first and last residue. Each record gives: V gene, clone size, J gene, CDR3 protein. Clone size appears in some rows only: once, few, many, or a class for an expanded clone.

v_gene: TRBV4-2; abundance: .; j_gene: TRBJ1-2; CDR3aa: CASSQDRANLYGYTF
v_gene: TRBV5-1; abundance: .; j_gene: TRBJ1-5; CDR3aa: CASSLTGGNQPQHF
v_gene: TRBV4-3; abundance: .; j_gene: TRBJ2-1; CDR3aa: CASSQSNGPSPSYNEQFF
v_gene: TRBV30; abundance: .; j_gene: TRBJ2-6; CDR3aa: CAWGKGKGTGANVLTF
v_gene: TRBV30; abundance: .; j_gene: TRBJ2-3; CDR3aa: CAWSDDKARLTQYF
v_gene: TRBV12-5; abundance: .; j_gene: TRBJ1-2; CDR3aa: CASGLVLIIPMGAPYYGYTF
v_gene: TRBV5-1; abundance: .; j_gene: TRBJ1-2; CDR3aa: CASSPGNRDNYGYTF
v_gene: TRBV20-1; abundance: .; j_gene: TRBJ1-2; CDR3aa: CSTSTGLDGGYTF
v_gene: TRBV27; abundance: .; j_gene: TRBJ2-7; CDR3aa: CASSLSIEYLSYEQYF
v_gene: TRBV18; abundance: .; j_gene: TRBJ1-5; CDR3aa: CASSPQVGQGGQPQHF
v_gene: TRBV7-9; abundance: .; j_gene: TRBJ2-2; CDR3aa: CASSPQLGTNTGELFF
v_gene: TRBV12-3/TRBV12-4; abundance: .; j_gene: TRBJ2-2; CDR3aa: CASSKGQGFTGELFF
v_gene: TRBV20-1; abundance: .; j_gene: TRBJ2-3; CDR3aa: CSAFRDSEYTQYF
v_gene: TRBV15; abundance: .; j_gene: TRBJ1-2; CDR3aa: CATSRAGHYGYTF
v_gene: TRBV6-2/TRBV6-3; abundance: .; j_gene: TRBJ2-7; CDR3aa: CASSYSAGTFAYEQYF
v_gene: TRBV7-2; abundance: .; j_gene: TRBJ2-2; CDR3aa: CTSSRTPSGGTGELFF
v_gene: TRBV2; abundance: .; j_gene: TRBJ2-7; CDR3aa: CASRTEKDEQYF
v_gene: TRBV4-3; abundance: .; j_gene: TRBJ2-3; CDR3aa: CASSHAPRRAPGDTQYF
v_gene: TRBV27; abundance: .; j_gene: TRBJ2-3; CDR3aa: CASSLGPAAVTDTQYF
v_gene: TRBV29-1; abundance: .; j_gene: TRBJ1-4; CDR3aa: CSVEDSRMGKLFF
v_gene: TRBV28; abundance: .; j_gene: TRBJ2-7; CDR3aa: CASTLDGVSYEQYF
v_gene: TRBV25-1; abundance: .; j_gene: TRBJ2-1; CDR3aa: CASSEHGSYNEQFF
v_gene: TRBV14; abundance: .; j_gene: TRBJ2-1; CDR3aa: CASSPLGLAGGDEQFF
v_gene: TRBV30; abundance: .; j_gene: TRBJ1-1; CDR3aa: CAWSPGQSGIRNTEAFF
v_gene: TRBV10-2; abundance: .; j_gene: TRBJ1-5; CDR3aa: CAIGDRESNQPQHF
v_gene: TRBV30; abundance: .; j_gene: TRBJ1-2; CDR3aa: CAWRPPGAGNYGYTF
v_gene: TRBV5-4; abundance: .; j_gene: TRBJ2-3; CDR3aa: CASTTPATRGVTDTQYF
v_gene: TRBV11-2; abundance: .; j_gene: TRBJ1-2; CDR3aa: CASSPLRELIYGHTF
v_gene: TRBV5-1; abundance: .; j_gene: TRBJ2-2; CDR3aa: CASSGRGRDTGELFF
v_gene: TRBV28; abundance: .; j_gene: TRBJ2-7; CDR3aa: CASSPPGQHEQYF
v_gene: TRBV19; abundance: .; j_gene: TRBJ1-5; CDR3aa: CASSASGVEPQHF
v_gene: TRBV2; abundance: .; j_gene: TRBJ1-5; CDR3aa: CASSRESGNQPQHF
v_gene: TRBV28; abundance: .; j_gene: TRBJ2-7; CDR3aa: CASSSEYEQYF
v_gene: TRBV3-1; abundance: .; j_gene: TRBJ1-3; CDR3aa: CASSQLGGSGNTIYF
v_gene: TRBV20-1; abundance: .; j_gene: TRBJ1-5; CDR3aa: CSASRGRVGQPQHF
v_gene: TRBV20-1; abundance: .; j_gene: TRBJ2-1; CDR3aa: CSARELGGTLSGNNEQFF
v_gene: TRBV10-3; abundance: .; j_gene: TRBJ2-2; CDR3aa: CAISEPAGRGWGTGELFF
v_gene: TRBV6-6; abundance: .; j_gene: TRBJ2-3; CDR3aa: CATLQGHTQYF
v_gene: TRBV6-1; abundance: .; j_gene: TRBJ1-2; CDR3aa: CASSGPWTGNYGYTF
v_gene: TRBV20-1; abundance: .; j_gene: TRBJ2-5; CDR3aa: CSANPGAGRGQETQYF
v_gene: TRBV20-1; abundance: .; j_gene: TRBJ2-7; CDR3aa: CSARDTSGRVEQYF
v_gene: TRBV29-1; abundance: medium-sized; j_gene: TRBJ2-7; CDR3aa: CSVGFSAGSYEQYF
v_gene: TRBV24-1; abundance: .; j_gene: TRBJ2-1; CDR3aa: CATSDPTTGGHEQFF
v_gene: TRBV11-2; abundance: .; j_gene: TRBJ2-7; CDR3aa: CASGAVRLSEQYF
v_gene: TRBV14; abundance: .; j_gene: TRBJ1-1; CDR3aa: CASSQAGWEAFF
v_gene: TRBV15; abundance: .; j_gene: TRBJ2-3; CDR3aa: CATSTPRGTVSTDTQYF
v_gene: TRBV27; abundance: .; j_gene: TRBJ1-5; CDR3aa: CASASKSGTGALQPQHF
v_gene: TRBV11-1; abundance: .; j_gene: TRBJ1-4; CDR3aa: CASSPTRRAVPNEKLFF
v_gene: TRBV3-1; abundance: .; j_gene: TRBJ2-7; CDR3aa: CASSQAPVYEQYF
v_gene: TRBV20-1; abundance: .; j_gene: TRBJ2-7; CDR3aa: CSAIKADEQYF
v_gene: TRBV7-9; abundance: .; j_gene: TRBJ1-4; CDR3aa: CASSLAQGIVNEKLFF
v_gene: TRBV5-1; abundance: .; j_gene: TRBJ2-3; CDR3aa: CASSLAQPTDTQYF
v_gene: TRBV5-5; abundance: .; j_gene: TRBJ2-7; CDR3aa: CASSFGQQVPGEQYF
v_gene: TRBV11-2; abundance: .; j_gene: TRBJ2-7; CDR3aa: CASSGLTIYEQYF
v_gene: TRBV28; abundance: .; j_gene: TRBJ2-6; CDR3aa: CASRMTANSGANVLTF
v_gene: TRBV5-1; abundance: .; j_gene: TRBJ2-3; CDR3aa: CASSLVGYNTDTQYF
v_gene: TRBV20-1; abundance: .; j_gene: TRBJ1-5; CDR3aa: CSARRTGQPQHF
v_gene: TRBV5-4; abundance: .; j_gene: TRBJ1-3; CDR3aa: CASSLGGGSSGNTIYF
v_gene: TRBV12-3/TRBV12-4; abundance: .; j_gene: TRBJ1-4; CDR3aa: CASTKTGSIEKLFF